One and the same sample provided the 20 T cell receptor beta chains below, sequenced in a study of CD8 T cells in ankylosing spondylitis. These receptors have no identified antigens. Overall study results and limits: Ankylosing spondylitis blood appeared to be characterized by a TCR beta motif of 8 or 9 highly homologous variants.

One entry per CDR3 protein results from TCRdb running MiXCR on the 5' RACE reads. The sample carries a few hundred thousand distinct CDR3 sequences, roughly 12% recorded once. The sequenced material came from blood, either unsorted or a sorted T cell fraction (not recorded which). The receptors come from a male donor with ankylosing spondylitis.

This clonotype was observed a few times. This chain links TRBV11-3 with TRBJ1-4; D gene unclear. The V end was cut by 3 bases, the J end by 4 bases, with 3 bases between. The V gene's germline CDR1 is SGHNT and CDR2 YENEEA. The CDR3 covers 12 residues. The CDR3 DNA sequence: TGTGCCAGCAGCTTCAGTAATGAAAAACTGTTTTTT. It specifies CASSFSNEKLFF.

In its sample, this clonotype was seen many times. DNA for the CDR3: TGTGCCAGCAGTCACAGGGGGTATACTGAAGCTTTCTTT. Protein: CASSHRGYTEAFF. V gene TRBV27 combines with J gene TRBJ1-1; TRBD1 matches at 8 bases. V lost 5 bases, J lost 5 bases, and 4 bases stayed unmatched. Germline V lookup: CDR1 MNHEY, CDR2 SMNVEV (reference sequence). This CDR3 has 13 residues.

This clonotype was recorded many times. The chain couples TRBV18 to TRBJ1-5; D unclear. CDR3 length equals 16 residues. V lost 6 bases and J 0 bases, leaving 15 bases between the germline ends. Germline assignment: CDR1 KGHSH and CDR2 LQKENI. The CDR3 DNA reads TGTGCCAGCTCTCAATACCACACCGATAGCAATCAGCCCCAGCATTTT. Translating it yields CASSQYHTDSNQPQHF. Based on the CDR3 plus reference TRBV18 and TRBJ1-5, the full variable domain is NAGVMQNPRHLVRRRGQEARLRCSPMKGHSHVYWYRQLPEEGLKFMVYLQKENIIDESGMPKERFSAEFPKEGPSILRIQQVVRGDSAAYFCASSQYHTDSNQPQHFGDGTRLSIL.

The table lists this clonotype with a few counts. This rearrangement joins TRBV2 to TRBJ2-1; 8 nucleotides agree with TRBD2. Germline V gives CDR1 SNHLY, CDR2 FYNNEI. Trimming took 6 bases from V and 7 from J; bases not matched to a gene: 14. The CDR3 sequence is 16 residues long. The CDR3 nucleotides read TGTGCCAGCAGGGCCAGAGCGGGAGCCTCTACGAATGAGCAGTTCTTC. It translates to CASRARAGASTNEQFF.

The V call is TRBV4-1, the J call TRBJ1-1, with D possibly matching TRBD1 (5 bases). The CDR3 covers 13 residues. The V end lost 0 bases, the J end lost 10 bases, and 12 bases lay between the germline ends. From germline, CDR1 is MGHRA and CDR2 YSYEKL. The CDR3 sequence: CASSQDSGRGAFF. CDR3 coding DNA: TGCGCCAGCAGCCAAGATTCGGGGCGGGGAGCTTTCTTT.

This clonotype was recorded many times. J is TRBJ1-1 and V is TRBV10-3, with TRBD1 as a possible D gene (5 bases). The length of the CDR3 is 13 residues. V was trimmed by 10 bases and J by 0 bases, leaving 12 bases between them. CDR1 ENHRY and CDR2 SYGVKD come from the germline V gene. Here the CDR3 reads CATLTELNTEAFF. Written as DNA, the CDR3 is TGTGCCACCCTGACAGAACTGAACACTGAAGCTTTCTTT.

There are a few counts of this clonotype. This chain joins TRBV7-9 and TRBJ2-2; no clear D gene. Germline-derived CDR1 and CDR2 are SEHNR and FQNEAQ (reference sequence). The CDR3 length is 15 residues. V lost 0 bases and J lost 5, with 10 bases in between. CDR3 sequence: CASSLASLGTGELFF. The CDR3 nucleotides are TGTGCCAGCAGCTTAGCCTCCTTGGGGACCGGGGAGCTGTTTTTT.

There are a few counts of this clonotype. The V and J genes are TRBV3-1 and TRBJ2-3; possibly TRBD1 for D (7 bases). Trimming took 4 bases from V and 7 from J, leaving 24 bases between them. This CDR3 contains 17 residues. In germline, CDR1 is LGHDT, CDR2 YNNKEL (reference sequence). The CDR3, as DNA: TGTGCCAGCAGCCCCCCTAGGAGGGGGCCCGAGGGGAATACGCAGTATTTT. It yields the protein CASSPPRRGPEGNTQYF.

In DNA, the CDR3 is TGTGCCAGCAGTGGTGACAATCAGCCCCAGCATTTT. It yields the protein CASSGDNQPQHF. V usage is TRBV2 and J usage is TRBJ1-5; no firm D call. CDR1 SNHLY and CDR2 FYNNEI come from the germline V gene. The CDR3 sequence is 12 residues long. V was shortened by 4 bases and J by 3 bases, with 4 bases between the two germline ends.

V usage is TRBV12-3 or TRBV12-4 and J usage is TRBJ1-3; D uncertain. Deletions cut 3 bases from V and 4 bases from J, with 13 bases between. This CDR3 has 15 amino acids. CDR3 sequence (DNA): TGTGCCAGCAGTTTTGTCCAGGTAGAGGGAAACACCATATATTTT. Translated: CASSFVQVEGNTIYF.

This clonotype was seen at least ten times. The CDR3 DNA reads as TGCGCCAGCAGCCCTGGGGGGACGGGATCCTACAATGAGCAGTTCTTC. Translating gives CASSPGGTGSYNEQFF. The chain uses TRBV5-1 and TRBJ2-1, with D tentatively TRBD2 (6 bases). V was cut by 4 bases and J by 1 base, with 15 bases left in between. The CDR3 loop spans 16 amino acids. Germline V CDR1 and CDR2: SGHRS, YFSETQ.

This chain joins TRBV20-1 and TRBJ2-7; 7 bases map to TRBD2. Trimming at V came to 5 bases and at J to 6 bases, leaving 4 bases not matched to a gene. CDR1 DFQATT and CDR2 SNEGSKA come from the germline V gene (reference sequence). CDR3 length: 11 residues. CDR3 sequence: CSAWTRGEQYV. As DNA, the CDR3 is TGCAGTGCTTGGACTAGAGGCGAGCAGTACGTC.

The sample holds many counts of this clonotype. The rearrangement links TRBV20-1 to TRBJ2-3; D remains unclear. Germline CDR1 is DFQATT and CDR2 is SNEGSKA (reference sequence). This CDR3 is 14 amino acids long. The V and J ends lost 5 bases and 1 base respectively, with 13 bases between them. The CDR3 sequence: CSAALGVGTDTQYF. The CDR3 nucleotides read TGCAGTGCTGCCCTAGGAGTTGGCACAGATACGCAGTATTTT.

This chain connects TRBV3-1 to TRBJ2-1; D is unresolved. Trimming took off 0 bases at V and 9 bases at J, with 9 bases between the two ends. Germline V gene data show CDR1 as LGHDT and CDR2 as YNNKEL (reference sequence). This CDR3 has 13 amino acids. CDR3 loop: CASSQDLGSEQFF. In DNA form, the CDR3 reads TGTGCCAGCAGCCAAGATCTAGGGTCTGAGCAGTTCTTC.

This clonotype was seen more than once but under ten times. This chain connects TRBV7-6 to TRBJ2-2; 12 positions match TRBD2. Losses at the gene ends were 5 bases for V and 4 bases for J; bases not matched to a gene: 11. CDR1 is SGHVS and CDR2 is FNYEAQ in the germline V gene. The CDR3 runs to 18 residues. The CDR3 bases are TGTGCCAGCAGCCAAGGGGCTAGCGGGAGGGGAATCACCGGGGAGCTGTTTTTT. Translated: CASSQGASGRGITGELFF.

This chain uses TRBV4-2 with TRBJ2-1; possible D gene TRBD1, 5 bases. This CDR3 region has 17 residues. Germline V lookup: CDR1 LGHNA, CDR2 YNFKEQ. Trimming removed 0 bases at V and 2 bases at J, with 14 bases between. In nucleotides, the CDR3 is TGTGCCAGCAGCCAAGAGCCGTCAGGGTCGCCCTACAATGAGCAGTTCTTC. It yields the protein CASSQEPSGSPYNEQFF.

This chain uses TRBV30 with TRBJ1-1; TRBD1 aligns across 7 bases. The V gene end was trimmed by 2 bases and the J gene end by 11 bases; junction bases not matched to a gene: 8. CDR1 GTSNPN and CDR2 SVGIG come from the germline V gene (reference sequence). This CDR3 has 12 amino acids. This chain's CDR3 is CAWSTSTGWAFF. In DNA, the CDR3 is TGTGCCTGGAGTACCTCGACAGGGTGGGCTTTCTTT.

This clonotype occurred a few times. The CDR3 protein is CASSKKIHPHCSNQPQHF. In DNA form, the CDR3 reads TGTGCCAGCAGCAAAAAAATTCACCCTCACTGTAGCAATCAGCCCCAGCATTTT. The chain links TRBV21-1 to TRBJ1-5. TRBV21-1 is described as a pseudogene. The CDR3 is 18 amino acids.

This clonotype was observed a few times. The chain joins TRBV7-9 to TRBJ2-5; D may be TRBD1 (6 bases). This CDR3 spans 14 amino acids. Germline V gene sequence: CDR1 SEHNR, CDR2 FQNEAQ (reference sequence). V shed 8 bases and J shed 7 bases, with 20 bases lying between them. CDR3 sequence reads: CASSQQGPGGTQYF. The CDR3 nucleotides read TGTGCCAGCTCTCAACAGGGCCCGGGCGGGACCCAGTACTTC.

This chain links TRBV7-2 with TRBJ2-2, with 8 positions matching TRBD1. The germline gives CDR1 SGHTA, CDR2 FQGNSA. The CDR3 covers 16 residues. V trimming: 2 bases; J trimming: 5 bases; junction bases outside the gene matches: 7. The CDR3 loop is CASSLRPTGVTGELFF. The CDR3 bases are TGTGCCAGCAGCTTACGTCCGACAGGGGTAACCGGGGAGCTGTTTTTT.